What follows are 16 T cell receptor delta chains derived from one specimen sequenced in a study of DNA immune sequencing with unique molecular identifiers. Genomic DNA underwent 32-plex PCR targeting all 8 TRDV and 4 TRDJ genes. A 12-nucleotide UMI was added during 3 barcoding PCR cycles before adapter PCR. With CATT, TCRdb re-called clones from the multiplex PCR reads. The table lists about 4,500 delta-chain clones, roughly 12% of them singletons. Sequencing used gamma-delta T cells enriched from blood buffy coat, or unenriched PBMCs (not recorded which). The source of these receptors is a human donor in good health.

With respect to this clone: This probably arose from a read error, given a far larger clone one base away. Additional DNA sequences in this sample encode the identical CDR3. The J gene is TRDJ1, the V gene TRDV2; 12 bases fit TRDD3. Trimming took 1 base from V and 2 from J; bases not matched to a gene: 10. Germline V gives CDR1 GEAIGNYY, CDR2 EKD. CDR3 size: 18 residues. For the CDR3, the DNA is TGTGCCTGTGACACTGTAAAACTGGGGGATACTGGGACCGATAAACTCATCTTT. This translates into CACDTVKLGDTGTDKLIF.

This clone showed up just a few times. The TCRdb protein comes from a much larger clone and disagrees with this DNA's translation at residue 9, likely due to a read error; the protein given here is derived from the DNA. DNA of the CDR3: TGTGCCTGTGACCTACTGGGGACAGGCACCGATAAACTCATCTTT. Its translation: CACDLLGTGTDKLIF. The V call is TRDV2, the J call TRDJ1; 7 bases fit TRDD3. CDR1 and CDR2 (germline): GEAIGNYY, EKD. CDR3 size: 15 residues. V was pared by 3 bases and J by 1 base, with 7 bases of the junction left unmatched.

This clone was picked up many times. The CDR3 region is CALGERGIASVPYWGIRDRGYTDKLIF. CDR3 nucleotides: TGTGCTCTTGGGGAACGGGGGATCGCTTCCGTCCCGTACTGGGGGATACGAGACAGAGGCTACACCGATAAACTCATCTTT. V gene TRDV1 combines with J gene TRDJ1, with 13 bases matching TRDD3. The J gene, absent from TCRdb, was called here by matching the DNA to germline. J gave up 0 bases and V 1 base, and 32 bases lay outside the gene matches. Germline CDR1 and CDR2: TSWWSYY and QGS. This CDR3 comprises 27 residues.

This clone was found a few times. This may be a read error, as it is one base from a much larger clone. The chain has TRDV2 and TRDJ1; D possibly corresponds to TRDD1 (5 bases). Trimming cost V 3 bases and J 0 bases, with 25 bases left between them. Germline-derived CDR1 and CDR2 are GEAIGNYY and EKD. This CDR3 is built from 19 residues. The CDR3 sequence: CACDSVPSHSGEYTDKLIF. CDR3 bases: TGTGCCTGTGACTCCGTCCCATCCCATAGTGGCGAATACACCGATAAACTCATCTTT.

This clone has at least ten counts. V is TRDV3 and J is TRDJ1; 13 bases are a match to TRDD3. J was trimmed by 5 bases and V by 0 bases; bases with no gene match: 15. Germline V gene sequence: CDR1 TVYSNPD, CDR2 GDNSRS (reference sequence). This CDR3 region has 18 residues. This CDR3 reads CAFSSRRGVLGDTDKLIF. Here the CDR3 DNA reads TGTGCCTTTAGTTCTCGCCGTGGGGTACTGGGGGATACGGATAAACTCATCTTT.

This clone has just a few counts. A much larger clonotype is one base distant, so this may be a read error. The chain is built from TRDV2 and TRDJ1; maybe TRDD3 (6 bases). Germline V gene sequence: CDR1 GEAIGNYY, CDR2 EKD. The CDR3 consists of 17 residues. CDR3 residues: CACYTAETGSKADKLIF. CDR3 nucleotides: TGTGCCTGTTACACGGCTGAGACTGGGTCTAAAGCCGATAAACTCATCTTT.

This CDR3 is CALGELSYREVPDKLIF. The CDR3 DNA sequence: TGTGCTCTTGGGGAACTTTCCTACCGGGAGGTTCCCGATAAACTCATCTTT. The chain uses TRDV1 and TRDJ1; 7 bases are shared with TRDD2. This CDR3 is built from 17 residues. Germline lookup yields CDR1 TSWWSYY and CDR2 QGS. Trimming cost V 0 bases and J 3 bases; bases outside gene matches: 10.

Remarks on this clone: It is likely a read error: a sequence one base away is far more abundant. The chain has TRDV2 and TRDJ1; 7 nucleotides agree with TRDD3. CDR1 is GEAIGNYY and CDR2 is EKD in the germline V gene. This CDR3 is 13 amino acids long. The CDR3 is CAFDTWGTDKLIF. The CDR3 DNA sequence: TGTGCCTTTGACACCTGGGGGACCGATAAACTCATCTTT.

Worth noting for this clone: This sequence may be a read error, since a much larger clone differs from it by one base. The J gene is TRDJ1, the V gene TRDV1, with 10 bases aligning to TRDD3. Since TCRdb gives no J gene, matching the DNA to germline was used here to assign it. Germline assignment: CDR1 TSWWSYY and CDR2 QGS. Unmatched junction bases numbered 32, after V lost 5 bases and J lost 8 bases. The CDR3 is 22 amino acids. CDR3 region: CALGSPYPFLQHGGGYRVKLIF. CDR3 nucleotides: TGTGCTCTTGGGTCCCCTTACCCTTTTCTACAGCATGGTGGGGGATACAGGGTGAAACTCATCTTT.

This clone showed up just a few times. This may come from a read error, since a much larger clone is one base off. This rearrangement joins TRDV2 to TRDJ1, with 7 positions matching TRDD3. This CDR3 spans 17 amino acids. The germline V gene encodes CDR1 GEAIGNYY and CDR2 EKD. V lost 2 bases and J lost 4; bases outside the gene matches: 15. CDR3 nucleotide sequence: TGTGCCTGTGACAGTCTGGCTGGGGGTTATACCGGCGATAAACTCATCTTT. Its protein product is CACDSLAGGYTGDKLIF.

This clone is medium-sized in the sample. The chain links TRDV3 to TRDJ1; TRDD3 matches 13 bases. Trimming took 1 base from V and 7 from J; bases not matched to a gene: 18. Germline-derived CDR1 and CDR2 are TVYSNPD and GDNSRS (reference sequence). CDR3 length equals 18 residues. Here the CDR3 DNA reads TGTGCCTTTAACATTCCTACCGTTCTACTGGGGGATACGGGTAAACTCATCTTT. Its protein is CAFNIPTVLLGDTGKLIF.

This clone was picked up a small number of times. A far larger clone is off by one base, so a read error is likely. Other DNA variants within this sample encode the same CDR3. This chain uses TRDV2 with TRDJ1; D is unclear. The CDR3 is 14 residues long. The germline V gene has CDR1 GEAIGNYY and CDR2 EKD. Written as DNA, the CDR3 is TGTGCCTGTGACACCGTCGCGCTACCCGATAAACTTATCTTT. This codes for CACDTVALPDKLIF.

Of note for this clone: TCRdb has a much larger clone's protein, which differs at residue 3 from the translation of this DNA, likely because of a read error; what is shown is the protein translated from the DNA. The rearrangement links TRDV2 to TRDJ1; 11 bases align to TRDD3. The CDR3 sequence is 15 residues long. Germline CDR1 and CDR2: GEAIGNYY and EKD. The CDR3 sequence is CARDLLGDRGDKLIF. DNA of the CDR3: TGTGCCCGTGACCTACTGGGGGATAGGGGCGATAAACTCATCTTT.

The table lists this clone with a few counts. A single base is all that separates this from a far larger clone, so a read error is likely. The sample contains more than one DNA sequence encoding this CDR3. The chain combines TRDV2 with TRDJ3; TRDD3 matches at 13 bases. The CDR3 is 20 residues long. The germline gives CDR1 GEAIGNYY, CDR2 EKD. In nucleotides, the CDR3 is TGTGCCTGTGAACCGTACTGGGGGATACGGGGCTCCTGGGACACCCGACAGATGTTTTTT. It translates to CACEPYWGIRGSWDTRQMFF.

A few counts support this clone. The protein in TCRdb stems from a much larger clone and differs at residue 14 from this DNA's translation, likely a read error; here the protein is translated from the DNA. This sequence joins TRAV38-2/DV8 and TRDJ1; TRDD3 aligns across 8 bases. The V segment lost 0 bases and the J segment 0 bases; nucleotides outside the gene matches: 19. CDR1 is TSESDYY and CDR2 is QEAYKQQN in the germline V gene. The CDR3 is made up of 21 amino acids. CDR3 bases: TGTGCTTATAGGAGCGGGGGTCCCTACGGAGCTGGGGGACAGTACACCGATAAACTCATCTTT. It specifies CAYRSGGPYGAGGQYTDKLIF.

This clone was seen only a few times. TCRdb's protein for this DNA is that of a much larger clone and differs from the translation at residue 8, likely a read error; the protein shown is the DNA translation. This chain connects TRDV3 to TRDJ1; TRDD3 agrees at 7 bases. The V gene's germline CDR1 is TVYSNPD and CDR2 GDNSRS (reference sequence). V was clipped by 5 bases and J by 0 bases; unmatched bases: 9. This CDR3 comprises 14 residues. The CDR3 coding sequence is TGTGCCCTCTTCTTGTGGGGGAACACCGATAAACTCATCTTT. Its translation is CALFLWGNTDKLIF. The full variable domain, in which reference TRDV3 and TRDJ1 provide the parts outside the CDR3, is CDKVTQSSPDQTVASGSEVVLLCTYDTVYSNPDLFWYRIRPDYSFQFVFYGDNSRSEGADFTQGRFSVKHILTQKAFHLVISPVRTEDSATYYCALFLWGNTDKLIFGKGTRVTVEP.